Listed below are T cell receptor beta chains from one sample, sequenced in a study of T cells in Graves' hyperthyroidism and ophthalmopathy. TCRdb re-called the multiplex PCR reads with MiXCR, one entry per CDR3 protein. Of about 290,000 distinct CDR3 sequences in the sample, around 13% were seen once. The sequencing input was blood. Receptors originate from a woman aged 40 to 50 with Graves' hyperthyroidism. Each CDR3 is given with its conserved first and last residue. D genes are given only for firm matches. The listing skips clone size in some rows; elsewhere it reads once, few, many or a size class.

v_call	clone_size	j_call	d_call	cdr3_nt	cdr3_aa
TRBV28	many	TRBJ2-1	NA	TGTGCCAGCAGTCCGACAGTGGATGAGCAGTTCTTC	CASSPTVDEQFF
TRBV7-9	NA	TRBJ2-2	NA	TGTGCCAGCAGCTTATCCGGGACGTGGAACACCGGGGAGCTGTTTTTT	CASSLSGTWNTGELFF
TRBV28	many	TRBJ1-5	NA	TGTGCCATCTGTCATAGCAATCAGCCCCAGCATTTT	CAICHSNQPQHF
TRBV29-1	few	TRBJ2-1	TRBD2	TGCAGCGTTCTTTCGACTAGCGGGATTAGCAATGAGCAGTTCTTC	CSVLSTSGISNEQFF
TRBV18	NA	TRBJ1-1	NA	TGTGCCAGCTCACCACCGGGTCCAGGGAGGGGGACTGAAGCTTTCTTT	CASSPPGPGRGTEAFF
TRBV18	many	TRBJ1-5	NA	TGTGCCAGCTCACCCGGGGGTTTCGGGCAGCCCCAGCATTTT	CASSPGGFGQPQHF
TRBV7-9	NA	TRBJ1-3	TRBD1	TGTGCCAGCATCGAGTTCATTCACCGGGACAGGGTTCTAGCTGGAAACACCATATATTTT	CASIEFIHRDRVLAGNTIYF
TRBV29-1	few	TRBJ2-4	NA	TGCAGCGTTGGGGCTAGCGTAGCCAAAAACATTCAGTACTTC	CSVGASVAKNIQYF
TRBV7-9	few	TRBJ2-7	NA	TGTGCCAGCAGCTTAGCGCTAGGGGTCGAGCAGTACTTC	CASSLALGVEQYF
TRBV12-3/TRBV12-4	many	TRBJ2-5	TRBD1	TGTGCCAGCAGTTTAGAGGACAGGGGGTACCAAGAGACCCAGTACTTC	CASSLEDRGYQETQYF
TRBV29-1	NA	TRBJ2-7	NA	TGCAGCGTGACGGTACTCTCCTACGAGCAGTACTTC	CSVTVLSYEQYF
TRBV12-3/TRBV12-4	many	TRBJ1-5	NA	TGTGCCAGCAGTTTATTTTTGGATCAGCCCCAGCATTTT	CASSLFLDQPQHF
TRBV30	many	TRBJ1-1	TRBD1	TGTGCCTGGCAGGTCGGGACAGTTAAGTCTGAAGCTTTCTTT	CAWQVGTVKSEAFF
TRBV20-1	NA	TRBJ2-7	NA	TGCAGTGCCCCCCTCCTGGGAGCTCCCCGGGGCTACGAGCAGTACTTC	CSAPLLGAPRGYEQYF
TRBV7-8	many	TRBJ2-2	NA	TGTGCCAGCACCCTAATGGGGGGGAACACCGGGGAGCTGTTTTTT	CASTLMGGNTGELFF
TRBV7-8	many	TRBJ2-6	TRBD1	TGTGCCAGCAGCTTCACAGGGGCTGGGGCCAACGTCCTGACTTTC	CASSFTGAGANVLTF
TRBV6-1	many	TRBJ2-3	TRBD2	TGTGCCAGCAGTGAAAGCGGGAGCCCAGATACGCAGTATTTT	CASSESGSPDTQYF
TRBV29-1	many	TRBJ1-3	NA	TGCAGCGTGCAACAGGGACTAAACACCATATATTTT	CSVQQGLNTIYF
TRBV27	many	TRBJ1-6	NA	TGTGCCAGCAGTTCCATCGACAGAATCTATAATTCACCCCTCCACTTT	CASSSIDRIYNSPLHF
TRBV27	many	TRBJ2-2	NA	TGTGCCAGCAAGGGGACACTGAACACCGGGGAGCTGTTTTTT	CASKGTLNTGELFF
TRBV7-2	many	TRBJ2-7	TRBD1	TGTGCCAGCAGCTTCCTAGGGACAGGGACGGTCTACGAGCAGTACTTC	CASSFLGTGTVYEQYF
TRBV20-1	many	TRBJ2-1	NA	TGCAGTGCTAGTAGTGGACGCAAACCCAATGAGCAGTTCTTC	CSASSGRKPNEQFF
TRBV7-8	many	TRBJ2-7	NA	TGTGCCAGCAGCTTAGCGAACGAGCAGTACTTC	CASSLANEQYF
TRBV6-1	many	TRBJ1-1	NA	TGTGCCAGCAGGACGACAGGTTTCACTGAAGCTTTCTTT	CASRTTGFTEAFF
TRBV10-3	many	TRBJ1-1	NA	TGTGCCATCAAAGGTGATTCGGGAACTGAAGCTTTCTTT	CAIKGDSGTEAFF
TRBV19	NA	TRBJ1-1	NA	TGTGCCAGTAGGGATCAGGGGAGGTCTGAAGCTTTCTTT	CASRDQGRSEAFF
TRBV7-8	many	TRBJ1-1	NA	TGTGCCAGCAGCTTAGCGGGGTATCTCGAAGCTTTCTTT	CASSLAGYLEAFF
TRBV7-8	NA	TRBJ1-5	NA	TGTGCCAGCAGCACGAGAAATCAGCCCCAGCATTTT	CASSTRNQPQHF
TRBV5-1	few	TRBJ1-2	TRBD1	TGCGCCAGCAGCTTAGCCGGGACAGCGGATGGCTACACCTTC	CASSLAGTADGYTF
TRBV5-1	many	TRBJ2-3	TRBD2	TGCGCCAGCAGCGCTCTACTAGCGGCGGACACAGATACGCAGTATTTT	CASSALLAADTDTQYF
TRBV5-4	NA	TRBJ2-5	NA	TGTGCCAGCAGCGCGGGACAGAACAGGGAGGTATGGTACTTC	CASSAGQNREVWYF
TRBV11-3	many	TRBJ1-1	NA	TGTGCCAGCACCCTGGGGTACTGGAACACTGAAGCTTTCTTT	CASTLGYWNTEAFF
TRBV11-2	many	TRBJ2-2	NA	TGTGCCAGCTTTGGGACGACGAACACCGGGGAGCTGTTTTTT	CASFGTTNTGELFF
TRBV3-1	few	TRBJ1-6	NA	TGTGCCAGCAGCCATGGTCGGACCCAAGGAGGTTCACCCCTCCACTTT	CASSHGRTQGGSPLHF
TRBV4-2	NA	TRBJ2-5	TRBD2	TGTGCCAGCAGCCAAGATATGAGGGGCGGAGCGGGAGCCTTACAGCAGACCCAGTACTTC	CASSQDMRGGAGALQQTQYF